The entry below describes one T cell receptor (beta chain). Per the original data handling: Reference gene primer amplification in the assay estimated nucleated cell counts. Using immunoSEQ multiplex PCR, the repertoire was profiled, and TCRdb retains in-frame clones only, with some absent. The D gene and trimming were derived from the DNA, and the V and J assignments and clone size from that table. The table records 190,000 or so clones, around 90% of them present only once. The data stem from a study of blood T cell repertoires in COVID-19. Across the whole study: Samples representing acute and convalescent COVID-19 were sourced from the United States, Italy and Spain. The cDNA or gDNA used as material had been derived from T cells, B-cell-depleted T cells, or PBMCs.

J gave up 6 bases and V 7 bases, and 11 bases lay outside the gene matches. Germline-derived CDR1 and CDR2 are LNHDA and SQIVND (reference sequence). The CDR3 is 14 amino acids. This receptor was obtained from a man in his forties with acute or convalescent COVID-19. What was sequenced was peripheral blood. This chain links TRBV19 with TRBJ2-7, with 8 bases that match TRBD1. The CDR3: CASNPQGAPGEQYF. The CDR3, as DNA: TGTGCCAGTAACCCCCAGGGGGCGCCGGGCGAGCAGTACTTC.